This T cell receptor beta chain was identified during a study of blood T cell repertoires in COVID-19. Study summary: Some COVID-19 samples were acute and others convalescent; all came from the United States, Italy and Spain. In each case, the material was cDNA or gDNA derived from T cells, B-cell-depleted T cells, or PBMCs.

Per the authors' pipeline: Reference gene primer amplification yielded estimated nucleated cell counts. Libraries were prepared by immunoSEQ multiplex PCR; TCRdb keeps only in-frame clonotypes and omits some of them. Clonal size and the V and J genes are those of that table, whereas D and trimming came from the DNA. This sample has 250,000 to 350,000 clones; approximately 85% occur once, and the top ten carry 0.7% to 1%. While infection was still active, Seattle patients were enrolled and then followed longitudinally. V was pared by 8 bases and J by 2 bases, with 7 bases of the junction left unmatched. This CDR3 contains 14 residues. Germline loops: CDR1 LGHDT, CDR2 YNNKEL (reference sequence).

Sequencing was carried out using peripheral blood. The chain joins TRBV3-1 (or the pseudogene TRBV3-2) to TRBJ2-3, with 7 bases aligning to TRBD2. The receptor comes from a human donor with COVID-19, enrolled during active disease. The donor label of this sample is uncertain. The CDR3 DNA follows: TGTGCCAGCGGTGGGCGGGGGTACACAGATACGCAGTATTTT. This encodes CASGGRGYTDTQYF.